What follows is one T cell receptor (beta chain) and its context. Authors' analysis steps: Amplification with reference gene primers provided the estimates of nucleated cell counts. TCRdb's copy holds only in-frame clones and misses some; the assay was immunoSEQ multiplex PCR. Clonal size and the V and J genes are those of that table, whereas D and trimming came from the DNA. The data hold roughly 130,000 clones, with 80% to 85% observed a single time. Trimming cost V 1 base and J 4 bases, with 13 bases left between them. There are 15 residues in the CDR3. Germline V lookup: CDR1 LGHDT, CDR2 YNNKEL (reference sequence). The sample belongs to a study of blood T cell repertoires in COVID-19. About the study: Acute and convalescent COVID-19 specimens originated in the United States, Italy and Spain.

V gene TRBV3-1 (or the pseudogene TRBV3-2) combines with J gene TRBJ1-2, with D uncertain. Sequencing was carried out using peripheral blood. The clonotype was recovered from a woman aged 30 to 39 who had recovered from COVID-19. CDR3 nucleotides: TGTGCCAGCAGCCAAGCAGGTCTTAAATCCTATGGCTACACCTTC. This codes for CASSQAGLKSYGYTF.